Here is one TCR beta chain with its context. The data originate from a study of shared T cell receptors in the human thymus. Assay used: immunoSEQ multiplex PCR; TCRdb lists only in-frame clones, some missing. The sample includes 700,000 or so clones, 70% to 90% of them seen just once. Trimming left V 0 bases short and J 0 bases short, with 7 bases between. CDR1 and CDR2 from the germline V gene are SGDLS and YYNGEE. This CDR3 has 15 amino acids. Another study also made use of these data, one on human thymus T cells. This second study says: The source of the thymus tissue was resections taken during corrective heart surgery. Blood and thymic repertoires both appeared biased in V and J gene usage. Thymic TCR repertoires of unrelated people reportedly overlapped highly.

Sequenced material: thymocytes. The sequence came from a girl under two years old with a congenital heart defect. The chain has TRBV9 and TRBJ1-3; D is uncertain. This chain's CDR3 is CASSVEEGSGNTIYF. CDR3 coding DNA: TGTGCCAGCAGCGTAGAAGAGGGCTCTGGAAACACCATATATTTT.